This T cell receptor (beta chain) was sequenced in a study of shared clonotypes between healthy human individuals. The CDR3 covers 18 residues. Unmatched junction bases numbered 9, after V lost 1 base and J lost 6 bases. CDR1 is SGHAT, CDR2 FQNNGV, per germline. Using immunoSEQ multiplex PCR, the repertoire was profiled, and TCRdb retains in-frame clones only, with some absent. The repertoire holds 600,000 to 800,000 clones, over 55% seen once, with less than 2% in the top ten. The sample was memory CD4+ T cells sorted from blood. Stated subset: CD45RA-negative fraction. The chain employs TRBV11-2 and TRBJ2-3; 14 bases are a match to TRBD2. This sequence was found in a woman aged 25 to 39 in good health. The CDR3 nucleotides read TGTGCCAGCAGCTTAGGGGGGACTAGCGGGAGAGCACCCGATACGCAGTATTTT. Residues: CASSLGGTSGRAPDTQYF.